These T cell receptor beta chains were read from a single sample in a study of molecular identifiers for immune sequencing clone quantification. MiXCR, run by TCRdb on the PCR reads, gives a single entry per CDR3 protein. Counted here are about 12,000 distinct CDR3 sequences, 15% to 20% occurring once; the ten biggest clones make up around 1.7%. Sequencing was done on a sample of naive CD8+ T cells from blood, with Jurkat cell RNA spiked in. Receptors were obtained from a human donor in good health. Some libraries in this study had Jurkat cell RNA spiked in. The CDR3 runs from the conserved cysteine through the conserved F or W. Each record gives: V gene, J gene, clone size, CDR3 protein. Size is omitted from some rows. Given values are once, few, many or a class for expanded clones.

V: TRBV30; J: TRBJ2-3; size: NA; CDR3: CAWSGSSDTQYF
V: TRBV5-6; J: TRBJ2-1; size: many; CDR3: CASSLWANYNEQFF
V: TRBV7-6; J: TRBJ2-1; size: medium-sized; CDR3: CASSSGLAEVNEQFF
V: TRBV10-3; J: TRBJ2-5; size: medium-sized; CDR3: CAISEFSGLARSQETQYF
V: TRBV19; J: TRBJ2-3; size: many; CDR3: CASSILGNTDTQYF
V: TRBV20-1; J: TRBJ1-2; size: NA; CDR3: CSARDLHRGGYGYTF
V: TRBV14; J: TRBJ2-3; size: many; CDR3: CASSQDAGWRGDTQYF
V: TRBV15; J: TRBJ1-5; size: many; CDR3: CATSLRGRKPQHF
V: TRBV29-1; J: TRBJ2-1; size: few; CDR3: CSVEEGTHNEQFF
V: TRBV27; J: TRBJ1-5; size: medium-sized; CDR3: CASSSDGQGLKPQHF
V: TRBV6-5; J: TRBJ2-7; size: many; CDR3: CASRLGGSVYEQYF
V: TRBV6-5; J: TRBJ2-3; size: many; CDR3: CASSTTSILTTSTDTQYF
V: TRBV11-3; J: TRBJ1-4; size: NA; CDR3: CASRLAMNEKLFF
V: TRBV10-2; J: TRBJ2-7; size: few; CDR3: CASSERVGATYEQYF
V: TRBV5-6; J: TRBJ2-5; size: many; CDR3: CASSLWLAGGETQYF
V: TRBV24-1; J: TRBJ1-5; size: many; CDR3: CATGGGRSNQPQHF
V: TRBV3-1; J: TRBJ2-2; size: medium-sized; CDR3: CASSLQWVAWNTGELFF
V: TRBV4-1; J: TRBJ2-2; size: few; CDR3: CASSHVAGANTGELFF
V: TRBV5-1; J: TRBJ2-7; size: NA; CDR3: CASSQDRGLDEQYF
V: TRBV6-6; J: TRBJ1-1; size: many; CDR3: CASGRKNTEAFF
V: TRBV2; J: TRBJ1-5; size: few; CDR3: CASKFQGADQPQHF
V: TRBV6-1; J: TRBJ2-1; size: many; CDR3: CASSSGHGGNYNEQFF
V: TRBV2; J: TRBJ1-5; size: many; CDR3: CATKERGNQPQHF
V: TRBV5-1; J: TRBJ1-5; size: many; CDR3: CASSLGGDGSNQPQHF